This TCR beta chain was identified in a study of post-analysis software for immune sequencing data. About the research overall: In terms of disease course, relapsing-remitting, secondary progressive and progressive-relapsing multiple sclerosis were included. The study's findings and limits: The authors found that F measure strongly co-clustered same-batch samples. Relative to controls, patients had five TRBV segments at higher frequency, with TRBV5-6, TRBV5-1 and TRBV20-1 among these. When compared against controls, multiple sclerosis patients showed significantly lower normalized Chao1 diversity.

The germline CDR1 and CDR2 sequences are SEHNR and FQNEAQ (reference sequence). The CDR3 is made up of 13 amino acids. Trimming left V 7 bases short and J 0 bases short, with 7 bases between. In regard to this clonotype: Its antigen remains unidentified.

Researchers reported that TCR beta cDNA libraries carried unique molecular identifiers. A population of about 0.95 to 10 million T cells gave rise to around 530,000 cDNA molecules. One entry per CDR3 protein, called by TCRdb with MiXCR from the PCR reads. The data hold more than 500,000 distinct CDR3 sequences, with approximately 31% observed a single time. The chain uses TRBV7-9 and TRBJ2-1; unclear D gene. This TCR derives from a girl between 2 and 17 years old with multiple sclerosis. Specimen: blood. The CDR3 DNA reads TGTGCCAGCATGCTGAGCTCCTACAATGAGCAGTTCTTC. This sequence encodes CASMLSSYNEQFF.